This TCR beta chain was identified during a study of ipilimumab plus nivolumab after autologous stem cell transplantation. A few counts support this clone. Produced via immunoSEQ multiplex PCR; TCRdb's table is partial and in-frame only. Of around 45,000 clones in the sample, approximately 90% are singletons; the top ten hold about 0.88%. The germline V gene encodes CDR1 SGHDT and CDR2 YYEEEE. The CDR3 extends over 14 amino acids. V trimming: 7 bases; J trimming: 4 bases; junction bases outside the gene matches: 4. Ipilimumab, 1 mg/kg, started 14 to 28 days after autologous transplant. V gene TRBV5-6 combines with J gene TRBJ1-5, with TRBD1 matching over 11 bases. The input for sequencing was PBMCs, taken in a trial of ipilimumab plus nivolumab as post-transplant consolidation. This TCR derives from a male donor with multiple myeloma. CDR3 amino acids: CASGDRGGNQPQHF. The CDR3 region has the DNA TGTGCCAGCGGGGACAGGGGGGGGAATCAGCCCCAGCATTTT.